Below are 3 T cell receptor beta chains sequenced from a single sample in a study of T cells in Graves' hyperthyroidism and ophthalmopathy. Amplification of TCR beta CDR3 regions used RNA as the template. First-round RT-PCR with HTBI primers amplified the TCR CDR3 region. MiXCR was run by TCRdb on the multiplex PCR reads, yielding one entry per CDR3 protein. The repertoire has a few hundred thousand distinct CDR3 sequences, approximately 15% of them found once; the top ten carry about 31%. Sequenced input: blood. The receptors here all came from a woman aged 25 to 45 with Graves' hyperthyroidism.

The chain has TRBV7-9 and TRBJ2-1; the D gene is possibly TRBD2 (6 bases). V dropped 1 base and J dropped 15 bases, with 13 bases sitting between them. The CDR3 has 12 amino acids. Germline loops: CDR1 SEHNR, CDR2 FQNEAQ (reference sequence). The CDR3 loop is CASSLEVGGPFF. CDR3 DNA sequence: TGTGCCAGCAGCTTAGAGGTGGGAGGCCCGTTCTTC.

This clonotype appeared many times. The CDR3 DNA sequence: TGTGCCAGCAGCCCCACTGGGAAAGGCACAGATACGCAGTATTTT. The encoded protein is CASSPTGKGTDTQYF. The rearrangement links TRBV7-8 to TRBJ2-3; D remains unclear. The V end lost 5 bases, the J end lost 1 base, and 13 bases lay between the germline ends. The CDR3 spans 15 residues. Germline V gene sequence: CDR1 SGHVS, CDR2 FQNEAQ.

In its sample, this clonotype was seen many times. This chain joins TRBV29-1 and TRBJ2-2; TRBD1 agrees at 8 bases. Germline CDR1 reads SQVTM; CDR2 reads ANQGSEA. Trimming took 4 bases from V and 5 from J; bases not matched to a gene: 6. The CDR3 spans 14 residues. CDR3 DNA: TGCAGCGTTGGGGCAGGGGGCGTGACCGGGGAGCTGTTTTTT. It encodes CSVGAGGVTGELFF.